The source of this T cell receptor (beta chain) is a study of blood T cell repertoires in COVID-19. Whole-study context: Sites in the United States, Italy and Spain provided acute and convalescent COVID-19 samples. From T cells, B-cell-depleted T cells, or PBMCs came the material, which was cDNA or gDNA.

Clones were sequenced by immunoSEQ multiplex PCR, and TCRdb holds only the in-frame ones, with some missing. The sample carries approximately 150,000 clones, 93% recorded once. This clone is a singleton in its sample. Seattle's cohort entered during active infection and was followed longitudinally. This TCR was sampled from a woman aged 60 to 75 with COVID-19, enrolled during active disease. Material: peripheral blood.

CDR3 sequence (DNA): TGTGCCAGCAGGGGGTGGGGCAGCCAGTCTGGGGCCAACGTCCTGACTTTC. Its translation is CASRGWGSQSGANVLTF. The chain is built from TRBV11-2 and TRBJ2-6; TRBD1 might be the D (5 bases). The CDR3 sequence is 17 residues long. The V gene lost 6 bases and the J gene lost 1 base, with 16 bases spanning the gap. Germline CDR1 SGHAT, CDR2 FQNNGV. Based on the CDR3 plus reference TRBV11-2 and TRBJ2-6, the full variable domain is EAGVAQSPRYKIIEKRQSVAFWCNPISGHATLYWYQQILGQGPKLLIQFQNNGVVDDSQLPKDRFSAERLKGVDSTLKIQPAKLEDSAVYLCASRGWGSQSGANVLTFGAGSRLTVL.